This T cell receptor beta chain emerged from a study of shared clonotypes between healthy human individuals (dated by TCRdb to about 2020). For the study in its entirety: The cohort comprised a couple of women and a few men aged 18 to 49 years. To estimate repertoire size and how much clonotypes are shared between individuals, the study performed deep sequencing of blood TCR repertoires from roughly five healthy adults. Libraries were prepared and TCR repertoires were sequenced by different laboratories using diverse techniques, in order to increase sequencing depth and limit assay-specific biases. Each donor's leukapheresis produced roughly between roughly 0.85 and 9.5 billion PBMCs. On the study overall, not on this receptor specifically: Sampling was restricted to blood, and TCR repertoires in tissues likely differ from the TCR repertoires found in blood. Based on pairwise subsampling, the degree of clonotype sharing among donors was expected to be affected by sequencing depth. The small number of donors limited the genetic and exposure-history diversity represented.

Healthy HIV-negative adults with no recently reported acute infections or vaccinations were included as donors. Every donor was a Caucasian adult residing in Nashville, Tennessee, USA. For unsorted samples, roughly 91 million PBMCs were counted, and genomic DNA was extracted using the QIAamp DNA Blood Mini kit. Blood was obtained by leukapheresis, after which PBMCs were separated by Ficoll-Histopaque density gradient centrifugation and cryopreserved in liquid nitrogen vapor phase. Remarks on this clone: The target of this receptor is not known. Base qualities are not recorded, but no much larger clone differs from it by a single base.

TCR CDR3 regions were amplified from genomic DNA by multiplex PCR using the deep immunoSEQ assay. Genomic DNA extracted from each cell subset was distributed evenly over all wells of several immunoSEQ 96-well plates, and each plate served as one replicate. Each replicate PCR for unsorted PBMC received 250 to 300 ng genomic DNA, equal to 30,000 to 35,000 T cell genomes. Ten immunoSEQ deep assay plates were used to sequence the unsorted PBMC genomic DNA. Purified libraries were quantified with a Qubit 3.0 fluorometer, sized on a Bioanalyzer 2100, and re-quantified with the KAPA Library Quantification kit. Each immunoSEQ 96-well plate was sequenced on its own single-read 150-cycle Illumina NextSeq 550 flow cell. The paper's processing steps were these. Because the immunoSEQ output held only junctional sequences and lacked quality scores, the filtering could not match the filtering applied to full-length reads. To assign V/J genes and CDR3, sequences were annotated against IMGT germline references using PyIR, a Python wrapper for IgBLAST v1.9. Reads were removed for weak V/J assignments (E-value above 1e-6), missing CDR3, stop codons, out-of-frame junctions, or ambiguous translated residues. V3J clonotypes were defined as sequences sharing the same inferred V gene, J gene, and CDR3 amino acid sequence. The percentage overlap between two repertoires was calculated by dividing the number of shared unique clonotypes by the size of the smaller repertoire. Three approaches were used to assess repertoire richness: RTK rarefaction, the Chao1 estimator, and Recon v2.1 estimates of unobserved clonotypes. Here the immuneACCESS table is served through TCRdb, limited to in-frame sequences with V and J called. Missing clones are a known gap in these copies; in checked studies unresolved V genes cover under half, and the rest lacks a known reason. That table gives V, J and clone size, and the DNA gave D and trimming. This sample lists about half a million clones; more than 75% were detected once. The ten largest clones add up to 12% of the sample.

The germline V end is reduced by 8 bases and the J end by 0 bases; junction bases left unmatched: 6. From the cysteine through the phenylalanine, the CDR3 covers 15 amino acids. Only CDR3 DNA remains: 45 bases, in frame from the first base. Sequences MDHEN (CDR1) and SYDVKM (CDR2) are obtained from the germline V gene. Sequencing was done on a sample of PBMCs. This sequence uses TRBV28 and TRBJ1-3; TRBD1 fits 8 bases in the junction. The source is a middle-aged woman in good health. Some clones in this sample may be carry-over from other donors' samples. The CDR3 in this case is CASARDRSSGNTIYF. The DNA is as follows: TGTGCCAGCGCCCGGGACAGGAGCTCTGGAAACACCATATATTTT. When the CDR3 is completed using the reference TRBV28 and TRBJ1-3 genes on either side, the full variable domain is DVKVTQSSRYLVKRTGEKVFLECVQDMDHENMFWYRQDPGLGLRLIYFSYDVKMKEKGDIPEGYSVSREKKERFSLILESASTNQTSMYLCASARDRSSGNTIYFGEGSWLTVV.